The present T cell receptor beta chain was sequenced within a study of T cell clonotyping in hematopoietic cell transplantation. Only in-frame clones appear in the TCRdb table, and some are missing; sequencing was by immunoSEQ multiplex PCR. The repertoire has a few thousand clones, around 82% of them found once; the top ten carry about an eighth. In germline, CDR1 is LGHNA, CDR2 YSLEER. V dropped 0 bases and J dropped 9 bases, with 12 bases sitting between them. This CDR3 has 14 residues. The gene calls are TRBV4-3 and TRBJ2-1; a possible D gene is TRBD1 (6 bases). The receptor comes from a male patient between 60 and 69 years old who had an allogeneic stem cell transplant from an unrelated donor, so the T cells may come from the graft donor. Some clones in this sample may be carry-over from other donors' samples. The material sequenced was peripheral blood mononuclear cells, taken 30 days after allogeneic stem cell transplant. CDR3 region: CASSQDNRVGEQFF. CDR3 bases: TGCGCCAGCAGCCAAGATAACAGGGTGGGTGAGCAGTTCTTC.